The 25 T cell receptor beta chains in this list originate from one sample, sequenced in a study of shared clonotypes between healthy human individuals. TCRdb's table, derived via immunoSEQ multiplex PCR, lists solely in-frame clones and lacks some. This sample has 2 million to 3 million clones, with roughly 93% found just once. The sample was naive CD4+ T cells from PBMCs. Subset in this sample: CD45RA+ positively selected. The receptors originated from a man younger than 35 in good health. Some clones in this sample may be carry-over from other donors' samples.

V is TRBV16 and J is TRBJ2-1, with 11 nucleotides matching TRBD2. CDR1 and CDR2 from the germline V gene are KGHSY and FQNENV. This CDR3 region has 15 residues. J lost 3 bases, V lost 6 bases, and 4 bases had no gene match. CDR3 nucleotides: TGTGCCAGCAGACTTACTAGCGGGAGCTACAATGAGCAGTTCTTC. It codes for CASRLTSGSYNEQFF.

This CDR3 reads CASSASIGALNTGELFF. DNA for the CDR3: TGTGCCAGCAGCGCATCTATCGGGGCACTGAACACCGGGGAGCTGTTTTTT. The V and J genes are TRBV7-9 and TRBJ2-2; the D call may be TRBD1 or TRBD2 (5 bases each). Germline CDR1 is SEHNR and CDR2 is FQNEAQ (reference sequence). Trimming left V 5 bases short and J 1 base short, with 17 bases between. The CDR3 loop spans 17 amino acids.

The V and J genes are TRBV11-2 and TRBJ2-3, with 16 bases aligning to TRBD2. The length of the CDR3 is 19 residues. CDR1 is SGHAT, CDR2 FQNNGV, per germline. V lost 4 bases and J lost 5; bases outside the gene matches: 12. The DNA of the CDR3 is TGTGCCAGCAGCTCCCCGCCCGGGACTAGCGGGAGGGCCGTAGATACGCAGTATTTT. It specifies CASSSPPGTSGRAVDTQYF.

The genes are TRBV2 and TRBJ1-2; 8 bases agree with TRBD1. Trimming cost V 4 bases and J 3 bases; bases outside gene matches: 13. The germline CDR1 and CDR2 sequences are SNHLY and FYNNEI. The CDR3 sequence is 17 residues long. The CDR3 here is CASSAGTGGFIDYGYTF. The CDR3 DNA sequence: TGTGCCAGCAGTGCCGGGACAGGCGGGTTTATAGACTATGGCTACACCTTC. Drawing the rest from reference TRBV2 and TRBJ1-2, the complete variable domain is EPEVTQTPSHQVTQMGQEVILRCVPISNHLYFYWYRQILGQKVEFLVSFYNNEISEKSEIFDDQFSVERPDGSNFTLKIRSTKLEDSAMYFCASSAGTGGFIDYGYTFGSGTRLTVV.

The rearrangement joins TRBV5-1 to TRBJ2-7, with D perhaps matching TRBD1 or TRBD2 (5 bases each). The V and J ends lost 4 bases and 1 base respectively, with 18 bases between them. The CDR3 spans 16 residues. Germline assignment: CDR1 SGHRS and CDR2 YFSETQ. The CDR3 DNA sequence: TGCGCCAGCAGCGGCCCAGGAGGACAAACGTCCTACGAGCAGTACTTC. This codes for CASSGPGGQTSYEQYF. The full variable domain, with the rest looked up from reference TRBV5-1 and TRBJ2-7, is KAGVTQTPRYLIKTRGQQVTLSCSPISGHRSVSWYQQTPGQGLQFLFEYFSETQRNKGNFPGRFSGRQFSNSRSEMNVSTLELGDSALYLCASSGPGGQTSYEQYFGPGTRLTVT.

The rearrangement joins TRBV12-5 to TRBJ2-3; a possible D gene is TRBD2 (6 bases). This CDR3 is 14 amino acids long. Deletions cut 1 base from V and 4 bases from J, with 9 bases between. CDR1 and CDR2 from the germline V gene are LGHNT and FRNRAP. CDR3 in amino acids: CASGLAGGPDTQYF. CDR3 bases: TGTGCTAGTGGTTTGGCAGGAGGGCCAGATACGCAGTATTTT.

The rearrangement joins TRBV7-2 to TRBJ2-1, with D uncertain. V was shortened by 0 bases and J by 6 bases, with 9 bases between the two germline ends. The germline CDR1 and CDR2 sequences are SGHTA and FQGNSA. The CDR3 length is 14 residues. CDR3 sequence reads: CASSLARALNEQFF. CDR3 nucleotide sequence: TGTGCCAGCAGCTTAGCGAGAGCGCTCAATGAGCAGTTCTTC.

The chain has TRBV18 and TRBJ2-5; possible D gene TRBD2, 6 bases. The CDR3 totals 14 residues. Germline CDR1 KGHSH, CDR2 LQKENI. V lost 3 bases, J lost 4 bases, and 12 bases lay in between. The CDR3 nucleotides read TGTGCCAGCTCACCCGGGGGATTCGGAGAGACCCAGTACTTC. Translation: CASSPGGFGETQYF.

As concerns this clone: This CDR3 is also generated by other DNA sequences in the sample. The chain is built from TRBV5-1 and TRBJ2-7; 10 nucleotides match TRBD1. Germline V gene lookup returns CDR1 SGHRS and CDR2 YFSETQ. J lost 4 bases, V lost 3 bases, and 4 bases had no gene match. This CDR3 is 14 amino acids long. In DNA, the CDR3 is TGCGCCAGCAGCTATCCGGGACAGGGGTACGAGCAGTACTTC. It is translated as CASSYPGQGYEQYF.

This chain connects TRBV15 to TRBJ2-7, with TRBD2 identical over 8 bases. CDR3 length: 15 residues. In germline, CDR1 is LNHNV, CDR2 YYDKDF (reference sequence). V shed 11 bases, J shed 5 bases, and the junction held 17 bases outside the gene matches. The CDR3 DNA is TGTGCCCCTCAACGCGGGGGGTGTCGGCTCCACGAGCAGTACTTC. Amino acids: CAPQRGGCRLHEQYF.

This chain links TRBV13 with TRBJ2-2; 10 nucleotides match TRBD2. Germline CDR1 reads PRHDT; CDR2 reads FYEKMQ (reference sequence). The trim removed 5 bases at V and 7 bases at J, leaving 4 bases unmatched. The CDR3 runs to 14 residues. The DNA for the CDR3 is TGTGCCAGCAGCCCCGGGACTAGCGTCGGGGAGCTGTTTTTT. The encoded protein is CASSPGTSVGELFF.

The chain employs TRBV2 and TRBJ1-4, with D uncertain. From germline, CDR1 is SNHLY and CDR2 FYNNEI. The V gene lost 4 bases and the J gene lost 8 bases, with 11 bases spanning the gap. This CDR3 has 13 residues. The CDR3 region is CASSGQSREKLFF. CDR3 nucleotide sequence: TGTGCCAGCAGTGGGCAGAGTCGAGAAAAACTGTTTTTT.

This clone appeared a single time. The gene calls are TRBV30 and TRBJ1-4; a weak D match, TRBD1 (6 bases). The CDR3 is 14 residues long. Trimming pared 3 bases from V and 6 bases from J, leaving 14 bases between. CDR1 and CDR2 (germline): GTSNPN, SVGIG (reference sequence). The CDR3 reads CAWSAGEVDEKLFF. The DNA of the CDR3 is TGTGCCTGGAGCGCAGGGGAAGTGGATGAAAAACTGTTTTTT.

Regarding this clone: The same CDR3 can be traced to other DNA sequences in this sample. V gene TRBV28 combines with J gene TRBJ2-3; D is unclear. The CDR3 extends over 12 amino acids. CDR1 MDHEN and CDR2 SYDVKM come from the germline V gene. Trimming left V 1 base short and J 4 bases short, with 3 bases between. CDR3 region: CASSLSPDTQYF. In DNA form, the CDR3 reads TGTGCCAGCAGTTTATCACCAGATACGCAGTATTTT.

In the case of this clone: Other nucleotide sequences in the sample specify the same CDR3. The V and J genes are TRBV2 and TRBJ2-7; possibly TRBD1 for D (5 bases). V was pared by 1 base and J by 2 bases, with 9 bases between. The CDR3 contains 14 residues. CDR1 SNHLY and CDR2 FYNNEI come from the germline V gene. The CDR3 region is CASSEDRQTYEQYF. DNA of the CDR3: TGTGCCAGCAGTGAAGACAGGCAGACCTACGAGCAGTACTTC.

This clone has only one observation. This chain links TRBV6-5 with TRBJ1-5, with 7 bases fitting TRBD1. Per the germline V gene, CDR1 is MNHEY and CDR2 is SVGAGI. CDR3 size: 14 residues. V dropped 5 bases and J dropped 1; count of bases not matched to a gene: 2. Here the CDR3 DNA reads TGTGCCAGCAGTAGACAGGGCAGCAATCAGCCCCAGCATTTT. Translation: CASSRQGSNQPQHF.

This chain connects TRBV23-1 to TRBJ2-2; D unresolved. TRBV23-1 is noted as an ORF with a role that remains uncertain. The CDR3 is 12 residues long. Trimming stripped 4 bases from V and 6 bases from J, with 6 bases between. The CDR3 protein is CASSRLAGELFF. The CDR3 nucleotides read TGCGCCAGCAGTCGATTGGCCGGGGAGCTGTTTTTT.

V usage is TRBV5-4 and J usage is TRBJ2-2, with D hard to call. The CDR3 sequence is 15 residues long. V shed 0 bases and J shed 6 bases, with 12 bases lying between them. Germline assignment: CDR1 SGHNT and CDR2 YYREEE (reference sequence). CDR3 DNA: TGTGCCAGCAGCTTGGGCGGATCGATCGCCGGGGAGCTGTTTTTT. Its protein is CASSLGGSIAGELFF. Full variable domain (missing parts from reference TRBV5-4 and TRBJ2-2): ETGVTQSPTHLIKTRGQQVTLRCSSQSGHNTVSWYQQALGQGPQFIFQYYREEENGRGNFPPRFSGLQFPNYSSELNVNALELDDSALYLCASSLGGSIAGELFFGEGSRLTVL.

The rearrangement uses TRBV6-6 and TRBJ2-7; possibly TRBD2 for D (6 bases). Germline loops: CDR1 MNHNY, CDR2 SVGAGI (reference sequence). V lost 10 bases and J 1 base, leaving 8 bases between the germline ends. The CDR3 totals 11 residues. CDR3 amino acids: CATGTSYEQYF. The CDR3 nucleotides read TGTGCCACCGGGACTTCCTACGAGCAGTACTTC.

V and J are TRBV29-1 and TRBJ2-4; unclear D gene. The CDR3 sequence is 12 residues long. The germline V gene has CDR1 SQVTM and CDR2 ANQGSEA. Trimming took off 3 bases at V and 8 bases at J, with 11 bases between the two ends. The CDR3 reads CSVDSGHDIQYF. The CDR3, as DNA: TGCAGCGTTGATTCCGGGCACGACATTCAGTACTTC.

This chain uses TRBV7-2 with TRBJ2-5; the D gene could be TRBD1 or TRBD2 (5 bases each). The CDR3 extends over 16 amino acids. The ends were cut back, 5 bases at V and 2 bases at J, with 18 bases in the middle. Germline-derived CDR1 and CDR2 are SGHTA and FQGNSA. This chain's CDR3 is CASSGQLGRSQETQYF. The CDR3 bases are TGTGCCAGCAGCGGACAATTGGGACGCTCTCAAGAGACCCAGTACTTC. Supplemented by reference TRBV7-2 and TRBJ2-5, the full variable domain reads GAGVSQSPSNKVTEKGKDVELRCDPISGHTALYWYRQSLGQGLEFLIYFQGNSAPDKSGLPSDRFSAERTGGSVSTLTIQRTQQEDSAVYLCASSGQLGRSQETQYFGPGTRLLVL.

CDR3 loop: CASSIDVSGAKNIQYF. The CDR3 bases are TGTGCCAGTAGTATAGACGTCAGCGGAGCCAAAAACATTCAGTACTTC. The J gene is TRBJ2-4, the V gene TRBV19, with D possibly being TRBD2 (5 bases). The CDR3 sequence is 16 residues long. V lost 0 bases and J 0 bases, leaving 9 bases between the germline ends. Germline values: CDR1 LNHDA, CDR2 SQIVND (reference sequence).

This sequence joins TRBV9 and TRBJ2-1; 8 nucleotides agree with TRBD2. The trim removed 3 bases at V and 6 bases at J, leaving 5 bases unmatched. CDR1 and CDR2 from the germline V gene are SGDLS and YYNGEE. The CDR3 spans 14 residues. The CDR3 DNA sequence: TGTGCCAGCAGCGCCGGGCGGGGGGCCAATGAGCAGTTCTTC. It translates to CASSAGRGANEQFF. Filled out from reference TRBV9 and TRBJ2-1, the complete variable domain reads DSGVTQTPKHLITATGQRVTLRCSPRSGDLSVYWYQQSLDQGLQFLIQYYNGEERAKGNILERFSAQQFPDLHSELNLSSLELGDSALYFCASSAGRGANEQFFGPGTRLTVL.

The V call is TRBV5-4, the J call TRBJ2-5, with 8 bases matching TRBD1. The V gene end was trimmed by 4 bases and the J gene end by 5 bases; junction bases not matched to a gene: 10. Germline-derived CDR1 and CDR2 are SGHNT and YYREEE (reference sequence). This CDR3 spans 15 amino acids. CDR3 sequence reads: CASSKGDRGGETQYF. The CDR3 DNA reads TGTGCCAGCAGCAAGGGCGACAGGGGAGGTGAGACCCAGTACTTC. Looking up the rest from reference TRBV5-4 and TRBJ2-5 gives the full variable domain: ETGVTQSPTHLIKTRGQQVTLRCSSQSGHNTVSWYQQALGQGPQFIFQYYREEENGRGNFPPRFSGLQFPNYSSELNVNALELDDSALYLCASSKGDRGGETQYFGPGTRLLVL.

This chain uses TRBV15 with TRBJ2-5, with 9 bases aligning to TRBD2. The CDR3 has 19 amino acids. Trimming removed 0 bases from V and 5 bases from J; junction bases left unmatched: 16. Germline V gene sequence: CDR1 LNHNV, CDR2 YYDKDF (reference sequence). Here the CDR3 DNA reads TGTGCCACCAGCAGAGATCTGGGGGCCCGCGGGAGGGCCCGGGAGACCCAGTACTTC. It yields the protein CATSRDLGARGRARETQYF.